The clone carrying this TCR beta chain was found many times. What it binds is not known. Attachment of unique molecular identifiers to individual cDNA molecules was performed. TCRdb passed the 5' RACE reads through MiXCR, listing each CDR3 protein once. The repertoire has 45,000 to 65,000 distinct CDR3 sequences, about 9.1% of them found once; the top ten carry roughly 4%. These data belong to a study of early T cells in non-severe SARS-CoV-2 infection. Background on the study: Unsorted whole blood bulk RNA was sequenced, with unpaired chains. The study's findings and limits: Comparison of clonotypes with VDJdb favored anti-spike CD8 responses while missing private and CD4 specificities.

Sample: whole blood. The receptor was derived from an adult who was a healthcare worker with PCR-confirmed SARS-CoV-2 infection or an uninfected control (not recorded which).

The CDR3 nucleotides read TGTGCCAGCAGTGTTTCGGGAAAAGGCTACACCTTC. This sequence encodes CASSVSGKGYTF. The rearrangement links TRBV28 to TRBJ1-2; D not certain. Trimming pared 5 bases from V and 8 bases from J, leaving 12 bases between. Germline CDR1 and CDR2: MDHEN and SYDVKM. The CDR3 has 12 amino acids.